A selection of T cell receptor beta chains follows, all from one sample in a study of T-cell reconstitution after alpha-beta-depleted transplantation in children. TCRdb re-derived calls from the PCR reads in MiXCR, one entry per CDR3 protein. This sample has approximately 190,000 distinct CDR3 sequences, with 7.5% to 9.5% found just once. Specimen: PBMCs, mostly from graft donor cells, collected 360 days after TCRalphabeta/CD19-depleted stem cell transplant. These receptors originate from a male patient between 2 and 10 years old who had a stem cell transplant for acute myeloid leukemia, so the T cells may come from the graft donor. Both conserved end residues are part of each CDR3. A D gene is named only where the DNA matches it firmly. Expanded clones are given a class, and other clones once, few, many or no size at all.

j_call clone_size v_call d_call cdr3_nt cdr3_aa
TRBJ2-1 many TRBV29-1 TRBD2 TGCAGCGTTGAAGGGAGAGCGGGGGTTGTGCGGGTCAATGAGCAGTTCTTC CSVEGRAGVVRVNEQFF
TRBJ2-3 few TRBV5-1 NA TGCGCCAGGGACCCCTCCCGCACAGATACGCAGTATTTT CARDPSRTDTQYF
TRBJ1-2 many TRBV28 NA TGTGCCAGCAGCTACTATTATGGCTACACCTTC CASSYYYGYTF
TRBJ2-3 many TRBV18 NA TGTGCCAGCTCCTCCAGAAGAGATACGCAGTATTTT CASSSRRDTQYF
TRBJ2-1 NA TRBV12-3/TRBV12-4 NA TGTGCCAGCAGTCTCAGACAGGTTCTCCACAATGAGCAGTTCTTC CASSLRQVLHNEQFF
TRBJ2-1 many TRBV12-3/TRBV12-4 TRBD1 TGTGCCAGCAGTTCTACAGGGGATGAGCAGTTCTTC CASSSTGDEQFF
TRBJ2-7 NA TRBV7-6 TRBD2 TGTGCCAGCAGCTTCCCGGGAGGCGAGCAGTACTTC CASSFPGGEQYF
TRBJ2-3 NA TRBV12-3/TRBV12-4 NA TGTGCCAGCAGTTTAGGATGGGCTAGCACAGATACGCAGTATTTT CASSLGWASTDTQYF
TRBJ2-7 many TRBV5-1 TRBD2 TGCGCCAGCAGCTTGGTGACTAGCGGTACTGGCGAGCAGTACTTC CASSLVTSGTGEQYF
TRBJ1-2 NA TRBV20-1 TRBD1 TGCAGTGCTAGTTCCCAGGCGACAGGGGTCTATGGCTACACCTTC CSASSQATGVYGYTF
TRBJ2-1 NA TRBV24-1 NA TGTGCCACCAGTGATTTAGGGGCCCAGTTCTTC CATSDLGAQFF
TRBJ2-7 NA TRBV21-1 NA TGTGCCAGCAGCAAAACAGCGGGAGGGATCTACGAGCAGTACTTC CASSKTAGGIYEQYF
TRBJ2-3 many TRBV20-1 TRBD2 TGCAGTGCTAGAGTGGACGGGAGGGCCTTTTCGCAGTATTTT CSARVDGRAFSQYF
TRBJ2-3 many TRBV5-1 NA TGCGCCAGCAGCTTGGTGCTAGCGACAGATACGCAGTATTTT CASSLVLATDTQYF
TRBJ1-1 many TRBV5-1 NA TGCGCCAGCAGCTGGTTAAGGGGTACTGAAGCTTTCTTT CASSWLRGTEAFF
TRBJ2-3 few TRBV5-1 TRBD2 TGCGCCAGCAGCGGAGGACTAGCGGGAGGTGCAGATACGCAGTATTTT CASSGGLAGGADTQYF
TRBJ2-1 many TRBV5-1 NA TGCGCCAGCAGCAGGGGGTACAATGAGCAGTTCTTC CASSRGYNEQFF
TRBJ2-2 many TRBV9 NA TGTGCCAGCACCGCCCAGGGGCCCGACACCGGGGAGCTGTTTTTT CASTAQGPDTGELFF
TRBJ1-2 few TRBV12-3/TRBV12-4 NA TGTGCCAGCAGTTTAGATTATCGTCAGGGAACAGTATACAGAGCTAACTATGGCTACACCTTC CASSLDYRQGTVYRANYGYTF
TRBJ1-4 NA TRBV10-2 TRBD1 TGCGCCAGCAGCGATAACCTACAGGGGGCGAATGAAAAACTGTTTTTT CASSDNLQGANEKLFF
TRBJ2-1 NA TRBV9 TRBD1 TGTGCCAGCAGCCGTCAGGGGACAGGACTTTACAATGAGAAGTTCTTC CASSRQGTGLYNEKFF
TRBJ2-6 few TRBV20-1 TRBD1 TGCAGTGCTAGAGGACAGGGGGTCTCTGGGGCCAACGTCCTGACTTTC CSARGQGVSGANVLTF
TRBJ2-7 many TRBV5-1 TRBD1 TGCGCCAGCAGCCTGGGACAGGGAGGCGAGCAGTACTTC CASSLGQGGEQYF
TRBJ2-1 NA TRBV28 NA TGTGCCAGCAGTTTATGGGGGGAGGAGCAGTTCTTC CASSLWGEEQFF
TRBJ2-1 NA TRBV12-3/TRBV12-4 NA TGTGCCAGCAACCCGGACCGGAGTGTCGATGAGCAGTTCTTC CASNPDRSVDEQFF
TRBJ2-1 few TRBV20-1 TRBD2 TGCAGTGCCGTAGCGGGCTCCTACAATGAGCAGTTCTTC CSAVAGSYNEQFF
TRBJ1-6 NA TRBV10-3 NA TGTGCCATCAGTGAGTCTCTATCACCCCTCCACTTT CAISESLSPLHF
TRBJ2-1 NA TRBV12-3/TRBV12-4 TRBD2 TGTGCCAGCACCTCCTCGAGCGGGGACAATGAGCAGTTCTTC CASTSSSGDNEQFF
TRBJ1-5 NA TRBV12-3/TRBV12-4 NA TGTGCCAGCAGTTTTCGAAGGACAGATAGCAATCAGCCCCAGCATTTT CASSFRRTDSNQPQHF
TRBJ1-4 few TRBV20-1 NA TGCAGTGCGCACCAAGGGCCGCTACCTAGTGAAAAACTGTTTTTT CSAHQGPLPSEKLFF
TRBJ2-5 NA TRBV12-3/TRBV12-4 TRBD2 TGTGCCTTCAGTTCCACTAGCGGGGGGGCTTATGGCGAGACCCAGTACTTC CAFSSTSGGAYGETQYF
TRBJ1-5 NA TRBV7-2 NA TGTGCCAGCAGCTTAGCTATTCAGGGTTTGATTTATAGCAATCAGCCCCAGCATTTT CASSLAIQGLIYSNQPQHF
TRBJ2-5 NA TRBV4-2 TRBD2 TGTGCCAGCAGCCATTTAGCGGGAGAATATGTTGTTAAAGAAGAGACCCAGTACTTC CASSHLAGEYVVKEETQYF
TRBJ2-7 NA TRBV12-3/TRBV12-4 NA TGTGCCAGCAGTTTACGGGGTGGCTCCTACGAGCAGTACTTC CASSLRGGSYEQYF
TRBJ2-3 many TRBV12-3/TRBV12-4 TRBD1 TGTGCCAGCAGTCCCGGGACAGGGGTGTTTTTGGGAGATACGCAGTATTTT CASSPGTGVFLGDTQYF
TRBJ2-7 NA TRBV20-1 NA TGCAGTGCTAGCTCGGCAGGGTTGGATTACGAGCAGTACTTC CSASSAGLDYEQYF
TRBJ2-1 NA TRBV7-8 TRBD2 TGTGCCAGCAGCTTAGCCCCTAGCGGGAGTAATGAGCAGTTCTTC CASSLAPSGSNEQFF
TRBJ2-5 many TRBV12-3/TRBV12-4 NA TGTGCCAGCAGCCGTAGGCTCCAAGAGACCCAGTACTTC CASSRRLQETQYF
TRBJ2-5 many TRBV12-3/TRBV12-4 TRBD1 TGTGCCAGCAGGGCCGGGACAGGGGTCCCTCAAGAGACCCAGTACTTC CASRAGTGVPQETQYF
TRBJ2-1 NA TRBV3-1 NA TGTGCCAGCAGCCAGGAACAGGGCTACAATGAGCAGTTCTTC CASSQEQGYNEQFF
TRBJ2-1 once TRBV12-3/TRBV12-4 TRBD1 TGTGCCAGCAGTCCCGGGACAGGCCTATACAATGAGCAGTTCTTC CASSPGTGLYNEQFF
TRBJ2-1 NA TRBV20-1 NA TGCAGTGCTAGAGTTTGGCGGCCAAGAGGGCAGAATGAGCAGTCCTTC CSARVWRPRGQNEQSF
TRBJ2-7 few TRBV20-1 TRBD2 TGCAGTGCAGCCCGTATGGGGCTAGCGGGAGACCAGGTCGAGCAGTACTTC CSAARMGLAGDQVEQYF
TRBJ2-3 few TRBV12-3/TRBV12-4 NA TGTGCCAGCAGTTTTCGCGGCCCAGATACGCAGTATTTT CASSFRGPDTQYF
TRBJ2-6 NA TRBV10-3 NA TGTGCCATCAGTGAGCCTACGGGGCTGGTCCGTTCTGGGGCCAACGTCCTGACTTTC CAISEPTGLVRSGANVLTF
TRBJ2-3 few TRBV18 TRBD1 TGTGCCAGCTCACCACAAGACAGGGTGACAGATACGCAGTATTTT CASSPQDRVTDTQYF
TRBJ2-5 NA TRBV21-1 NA TGTGCCAGCAGGGGGGGAGAGGGAGCCCAAGAGACCCAGTACTTC CASRGGEGAQETQYF
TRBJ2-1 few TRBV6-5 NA TGTGCCAGCAGTTACTACGACGCTGGGAGGGGGCAGGACAATGAGCAGTTCTTC CASSYYDAGRGQDNEQFF
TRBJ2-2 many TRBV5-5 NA TGTGCCAGCAGCTTGCAGCGACAGAACACCGGGGAGCTGTTTTTT CASSLQRQNTGELFF
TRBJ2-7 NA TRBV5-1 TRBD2 TGCAGCAGCAGCTTGCACGGGAGGGCCGGCGAGCAGTACTTC CSSSLHGRAGEQYF